What follows are 32 T cell receptor beta chains derived from one specimen sequenced in a study of cytomegalovirus exposure and HLA in healthy donors. The PCR ran on 60 Vbeta and 13 Jbeta primers. TCRdb keeps only in-frame clones here, not all; method: immunoSEQ multiplex PCR. The table records over 150,000 clones, 75% of them present only once. What was sequenced was PBMCs. These receptor sequences come from a male donor in good health and CMV-seronegative.

V gene TRBV30 combines with J gene TRBJ2-1; 8 nucleotides align to TRBD2. V gave up 2 bases and J gave up 8 bases; unmatched junction bases: 5. Germline lookup yields CDR1 GTSNPN and CDR2 SVGIG (reference sequence). The CDR3 spans 13 residues. The CDR3 coding sequence is TGTGCCTGGAGTTTCGGACTAGCTGATGAGCAGTTCTTC. This encodes CAWSFGLADEQFF.

J is TRBJ2-5 and V is TRBV6-1; D is undetermined. Germline-derived CDR1 and CDR2 are MNHNS and SASEGT. The CDR3 is made up of 13 amino acids. V shed 7 bases and J shed 1 base, with 10 bases lying between them. The CDR3, as DNA: TGTGCCAGCACCCGGGTGGGCCAAGAGACCCAGTACTTC. The encoded protein is CASTRVGQETQYF.

This clone was recorded only once. J is TRBJ2-1 and V is TRBV5-6; the D gene is possibly TRBD2 (6 bases). The CDR3 has 14 amino acids. CDR1 and CDR2 (germline): SGHDT, YYEEEE. Trimming stripped 1 base from V and 5 bases from J, with 10 bases between. CDR3 loop: CASSLRGNHNEQFF. For the CDR3, the DNA is TGTGCCAGCAGCTTGCGGGGGAACCACAATGAGCAGTTCTTC.

The rearrangement joins TRBV11-2 to TRBJ1-5; TRBD1 is a possible D gene (6 bases). Deletions cut 5 bases from V and 5 bases from J, with 13 bases between. The CDR3 has 14 residues. Germline values: CDR1 SGHAT, CDR2 FQNNGV. The CDR3 bases are TGTGCCAGCAGCCCTACAGGGACCCATCAGCCCCAGCATTTT. Translating gives CASSPTGTHQPQHF.

This clone was seen once. V and J are TRBV7-6 and TRBJ1-2; 10 positions match TRBD1. The V gene end was trimmed by 3 bases and the J gene end by 8 bases; junction bases not matched to a gene: 6. Germline CDR1 SGHVS, CDR2 FNYEAQ. This CDR3 is built from 14 residues. The CDR3 spells CASSFDRGREGYTF. The CDR3 DNA sequence: TGTGCCAGCAGCTTTGACAGGGGGCGCGAAGGCTACACCTTC.

This chain connects TRBV29-1 to TRBJ2-1; no clear D. This CDR3 comprises 14 residues. Germline V CDR1 and CDR2: SQVTM, ANQGSEA. V lost 0 bases and J lost 7, with 13 bases in between. Here the CDR3 DNA reads TGCAGCGTTGAAGATCCCCTTTATCGTAATGAGCAGTTCTTC. This sequence encodes CSVEDPLYRNEQFF.

This chain joins TRBV2 and TRBJ2-7; a weak D match, TRBD2 (5 bases). This CDR3 has 14 residues. The ends were cut back, 10 bases at V and 5 bases at J, with 21 bases in the middle. CDR1 SNHLY and CDR2 FYNNEI come from the germline V gene. The CDR3 nucleotides read TGTGCCACTCCCCTTCGGGATTCTGGCGACGAGCAGTACTTC. This encodes CATPLRDSGDEQYF.

This clone appeared once. The rearrangement uses TRBV7-3 and TRBJ2-5, with 8 bases identical to TRBD1. Germline assignment: CDR1 SGHTA and CDR2 FQGTGA. V was pared by 4 bases and J by 5 bases, with 6 bases of the junction left unmatched. The CDR3 has 14 residues. In DNA form, the CDR3 reads TGTGCCAGCAGCTCCACAGGGGGTCGGGAGACCCAGTACTTC. Amino acids: CASSSTGGRETQYF.

The chain carries TRBV30 and TRBJ1-3; TRBD1 might be the D (5 bases). The CDR3 loop spans 16 amino acids. The germline gives CDR1 GTSNPN, CDR2 SVGIG (reference sequence). V was trimmed by 2 bases and J by 1 base, leaving 15 bases between them. CDR3 in amino acids: CAWSRFLGGSGNTIYF. CDR3 coding DNA: TGTGCCTGGAGTCGCTTCCTCGGGGGATCTGGAAACACCATATATTTT.

In this sample, this clone turned up a few times. This rearrangement joins TRBV5-1 to TRBJ2-7; D perhaps matches TRBD1 (6 bases). This CDR3 is built from 14 residues. Germline values: CDR1 SGHRS, CDR2 YFSETQ. V was pared by 5 bases and J by 3 bases, with 15 bases between. DNA for the CDR3: TGCGCCAGCAGAATGAGTTGGGACAACTACGAGCAGTACTTC. This gives the protein CASRMSWDNYEQYF.

V gene TRBV4-1 combines with J gene TRBJ1-2, with D hard to call. Deletions cut 3 bases from V and 0 bases from J, with 14 bases between. Per the germline V gene, CDR1 is MGHRA and CDR2 is YSYEKL. CDR3 length: 16 amino acids. The CDR3 here is CASSQTGITSNYGYTF. CDR3 in DNA: TGCGCCAGCAGCCAGACCGGGATTACCTCTAACTATGGCTACACCTTC.

The rearrangement links TRBV19 to TRBJ2-1, with TRBD2 matching over 9 bases. The junction had 7 bases not matched to a gene; V was cut back by 1 base and J by 6 bases. The CDR3 has 16 residues. Looked up from germline, CDR1 is LNHDA and CDR2 is SQIVND (reference sequence). DNA for the CDR3: TGTGCCAGTAGTATAGGCGGGAGGGCCAGGGTCAATGAGCAGTTCTTC. This gives the protein CASSIGGRARVNEQFF.

The V and J genes are TRBV12-5 and TRBJ2-3; 7 nucleotides line up with TRBD2. The CDR3 is 12 amino acids. The junction had 2 bases not matched to a gene; V was cut back by 6 bases and J by 5 bases. CDR1 and CDR2 from the germline V gene are LGHNT and FRNRAP. The CDR3 nucleotides are TGTGCTAGTGGCCGGGAGGTAGATACGCAGTATTTT. Translated, it gives CASGREVDTQYF.

In its sample, this clone was seen once. This rearrangement joins TRBV19 to TRBJ1-6, with 12 nucleotides matching TRBD1. The V gene's germline CDR1 is LNHDA and CDR2 SQIVND (reference sequence). Trimming removed 1 base from V and 10 bases from J; junction bases left unmatched: 2. The CDR3 is 15 amino acids. The CDR3 DNA follows: TGTGCCAGTAGTATAGGGGACAGGGGGCTATCACCCCTCCACTTT. Its protein product is CASSIGDRGLSPLHF.

This chain connects TRBV30 to TRBJ1-1, with 8 nucleotides matching TRBD1. This CDR3 is 13 amino acids long. With 3 bases clipped from V and 9 bases from J, the junction kept 9 bases outside the gene matches. Germline V gene data show CDR1 as GTSNPN and CDR2 as SVGIG (reference sequence). The CDR3 nucleotides read TGTGCCTGGAGCTCCAGCTCCAGGGGGCAAGCTTTCTTT. It specifies CAWSSSSRGQAFF.

The chain has TRBV27 and TRBJ1-5; D is unclear. Trimming shortened V by 10 bases and J by 2 bases, and 9 bases separated the two germline ends. The germline V gene has CDR1 MNHEY and CDR2 SMNVEV (reference sequence). CDR3 length equals 12 residues. The chain's CDR3 is CATGVGNQPQHF. In nucleotides, the CDR3 is TGTGCCACCGGTGTAGGCAATCAGCCCCAGCATTTT.

The gene calls are TRBV7-6 and TRBJ1-1; D not resolved. The CDR3 is 16 amino acids. Germline CDR1 and CDR2: SGHVS and FNYEAQ. V lost 2 bases, J lost 1 base, and 14 bases lay in between. In DNA, the CDR3 is TGTGCCAGCAGCTTACATCTGTCCAGTGCGAACACTGAAGCTTTCTTT. Residues: CASSLHLSSANTEAFF.

This chain joins TRBV10-3 and TRBJ2-3; TRBD2 matches 7 bases. The CDR3 runs to 12 residues. Germline trimming cut 3 bases from V and 14 bases from J; bases unmatched to any gene: 8. Germline assignment: CDR1 ENHRY and CDR2 SYGVKD. CDR3 loop: CAISETAGAWYF. The CDR3 DNA is TGTGCCATCAGTGAAACTGCGGGAGCATGGTATTTT.

Only a few counts were recorded for this clone. The rearrangement links TRBV18 to TRBJ1-2; 7 bases map to TRBD1. CDR3 length: 13 residues. V dropped 2 bases and J dropped 7; count of bases not matched to a gene: 4. Germline V gene lookup returns CDR1 KGHSH and CDR2 LQKENI. Here the CDR3 reads CASSPGQAPGYTF. CDR3 nucleotide sequence: TGTGCCAGCTCACCAGGACAGGCCCCTGGCTACACCTTC.

J is TRBJ2-5 and V is TRBV27; tentatively, D is TRBD2 (6 bases). Gene TRBJ2-7 matches the end of the DNA better, so the J call may be wrong. The CDR3 has 15 amino acids. The germline V gene has CDR1 MNHEY and CDR2 SMNVEV (reference sequence). The CDR3 loop is CASSSLTREYYEQYF. CDR3 bases: TGTGCCAGCAGTTCCCTTACACGGGAGTACTACGAGCAGTACTTC.

This sequence joins TRBV30 and TRBJ1-1; TRBD1 matches 7 bases. The CDR3 runs to 12 residues. Trimming at V came to 8 bases and at J to 6 bases, leaving 9 bases not matched to a gene. CDR1 GTSNPN and CDR2 SVGIG come from the germline V gene (reference sequence). As DNA, the CDR3 is TGTGCCACACAGGGGCGGTGGCCTGAAGCTTTCTTT. Its translation is CATQGRWPEAFF. The full variable domain, in which reference TRBV30 and TRBJ1-1 provide the parts outside the CDR3, is SQTIHQWPATLVQPVGSPLSLECTVEGTSNPNLYWYRQAAGRGLQLLFYSVGIGQISSEVPQNLSASRPQDRQFILSSKKLLLSDSGFYLCATQGRWPEAFFGQGTRLTVV.

This rearrangement joins TRBV30 to TRBJ2-5; D is perhaps TRBD1 (6 bases). Trimming left V 4 bases short and J 2 bases short, with 11 bases between. CDR3 size: 13 residues. The germline V gene encodes CDR1 GTSNPN and CDR2 SVGIG (reference sequence). CDR3 sequence reads: CAWTRRGQETQYF. CDR3 nucleotide sequence: TGTGCCTGGACTCGAAGGGGGCAAGAGACCCAGTACTTC.

This clone was seen a few times. CDR3 in DNA: TGTGCCAGCAGTTCAGGGCCCGAGCAGTACTTC. Translation gives CASSSGPEQYF. The chain has TRBV27 and TRBJ2-7; a possible D gene is TRBD1 (5 bases). Germline CDR1 and CDR2: MNHEY and SMNVEV (reference sequence). Trimming removed 4 bases at V and 6 bases at J, with 7 bases between. The CDR3 loop spans 11 amino acids.

This clone came up once. The V gene is TRBV4-3, the J gene TRBJ2-1; weak D call: TRBD2 (5 bases). The V gene lost 0 bases and the J gene lost 7 bases, with 13 bases spanning the gap. Germline-derived CDR1 and CDR2 are LGHNA and YSLEER. CDR3 size: 15 residues. The chain's CDR3 is CASSQEAGLGNEQFF. The DNA for the CDR3 is TGCGCCAGCAGCCAAGAGGCGGGCCTCGGTAATGAGCAGTTCTTC.

Only a few counts were recorded for this clone. Germline and junction disagree at one end, which may indicate a read error. The gene calls are TRBV4-3 and TRBJ2-1, with D unclear. CDR3 size: 16 residues. In germline, CDR1 is LGHNA, CDR2 YSLEER. In DNA, the CDR3 is TGCGCCAGCATCCAAGATCGGGTAGCAAGGTACAATGAGCCGTTCTTC. Translating gives CASIQDRVARYNEPFF.

The rearrangement links TRBV6-6 to TRBJ2-5, with 7 bases matching TRBD1. V shed 5 bases and J 1 base; nucleotides not matched to a gene: 4. Germline CDR1 and CDR2: MNHNY and SVGAGI (reference sequence). This CDR3 is built from 14 residues. CDR3 region: CASSRQGFQETQYF. For the CDR3, the DNA is TGTGCCAGCAGTAGACAGGGCTTCCAAGAGACCCAGTACTTC.

This clone has just a few counts. The chain has TRBV27 and TRBJ1-5; D not resolved. Trimming stripped 3 bases from V and 4 bases from J, with 4 bases between. The CDR3 runs 12 residues. Germline loops: CDR1 MNHEY, CDR2 SMNVEV (reference sequence). CDR3 coding DNA: TGTGCCAGCAGTTTCATGAATCAGCCCCAGCATTTT. The encoded protein is CASSFMNQPQHF.

The rearrangement links TRBV7-2 to TRBJ1-5; possibly TRBD1 for D (6 bases). The CDR3 is made up of 14 amino acids. Germline CDR1 is SGHTA and CDR2 is FQGNSA. The germline V and J ends were trimmed by 2 bases and 4 bases, with 9 bases remaining between them. The CDR3 DNA follows: TGTGCCAGCAGCTTATGGGGGCGGAATCAGCCCCAGCATTTT. Residues: CASSLWGRNQPQHF. The full variable domain, its missing parts supplied by reference TRBV7-2 and TRBJ1-5, is GAGVSQSPSNKVTEKGKDVELRCDPISGHTALYWYRQSLGQGLEFLIYFQGNSAPDKSGLPSDRFSAERTGGSVSTLTIQRTQQEDSAVYLCASSLWGRNQPQHFGDGTRLSIL.

There are a few counts of this clone. This chain links TRBV27 with TRBJ2-1; D is uncertain. The CDR3 sequence is 18 residues long. CDR1 and CDR2 (germline): MNHEY, SMNVEV (reference sequence). V shed 7 bases and J shed 2 bases, with 24 bases lying between them. CDR3 coding DNA: TGTGCCAGCAATCCCCCCCCCACCCGCTACACTACCTACAATGAGCAGTTCTTC. Protein: CASNPPPTRYTTYNEQFF.

This clone was observed a few times. The DNA for the CDR3 is TGCGCCAGCAGCTTTGGGGAGATTAACACTGAAGCTTTCTTT. This codes for CASSFGEINTEAFF. The chain uses TRBV5-1 and TRBJ1-1; unclear D gene. Trimming took 2 bases from V and 2 from J, leaving 10 bases between them. Germline values: CDR1 SGHRS, CDR2 YFSETQ. The CDR3 sequence is 14 residues long.

Only one count was recorded for this clone. The chain recombines TRBV4-1 with TRBJ1-2; tentative D call: TRBD1 (5 bases). V lost 0 bases and J 4 bases, leaving 12 bases between the germline ends. The CDR3 is made up of 15 amino acids. From germline, CDR1 is MGHRA and CDR2 YSYEKL. CDR3 DNA: TGCGCCAGCAGCCAAGATCGGCAGGGCCCCTATGGCTACACCTTC. Protein sequence: CASSQDRQGPYGYTF.

This clone is a singleton in its sample. V gene TRBV30 combines with J gene TRBJ1-5; 8 positions match TRBD1. CDR3 length equals 15 residues. CDR1 is GTSNPN, CDR2 SVGIG, per germline (reference sequence). V trimming: 0 bases; J trimming: 5 bases; junction bases outside the gene matches: 6. CDR3 region: CAWSVVAGGDQPQHF. CDR3 sequence (DNA): TGTGCCTGGAGTGTAGTGGCAGGGGGCGATCAGCCCCAGCATTTT.